The clone carrying this TCR beta chain has ten or more counts. Antigen: not known. The source of the sample is a study of regulatory T cells in long-lasting Graves disease. Germline CDR1 reads LGHNT; CDR2 reads FRNRAP. V shed 6 bases and J shed 2 bases, with 10 bases lying between them. This CDR3 spans 13 amino acids. Study results and limitations: Persistent patients had a count of shared public clonotypes (2,741) that exceeded that of new patients (almost 1,000).

Indicated time point: newly diagnosed GD, antithyroid drugs for less than 3 months. Construction of the TCR library relied on RNA isolated from PBMCs. With iRepertoire HTBI primers and Arm-PCR of CDR3 regions, TCR beta libraries were built. MiXCR, run by TCRdb on the multiplex PCR reads, gives a single entry per CDR3 protein. The repertoire has 500,000 or so distinct CDR3 sequences, 12% to 15% of them found once; the top ten carry approximately 15%. In addition, the sample was reused for a study of T cells in Graves' hyperthyroidism and ophthalmopathy.

The TCR originated in a woman aged 50 to 60 with Graves disease. The chain carries TRBV12-5 and TRBJ2-5; the D call may be TRBD1 or TRBD2 (5 bases each). This specimen consisted of peripheral blood mononuclear cells (PBMCs), obtained at new diagnosis, from a patient treated with antithyroid drugs. This CDR3 reads CASGPGPQETQYF. As DNA, the CDR3 is TGTGCTAGTGGCCCGGGACCGCAAGAGACCCAGTACTTC.